The 15 T cell receptor beta chains below all came from one sample that was sequenced in a study of tumor and adjacent non-tumor tissue in lung cancer. This sample's RNA came from whole unsorted tissue. Three rounds of nested PCR, following a modified ARM-PCR protocol, produced the TCRbeta library. TCRdb re-derived calls from the multiplex PCR reads in MiXCR, one entry per CDR3 protein. Seen here are roughly 140,000 distinct CDR3 sequences, around 60% observed once, and the top ten hold 15% to 20%. Sequenced input: lung tumor tissue. These receptors came from a man in his sixties with small cell lung cancer.

About this clonotype: No conserved phenylalanine or tryptophan is present at the end of the CDR3, so a read error is the likely explanation. This chain joins TRBV11-3 and TRBJ2-3; 13 positions match TRBD2. The CDR3 spans 16 residues. Germline lookup yields CDR1 SGHNT and CDR2 YENEEA. CDR3 DNA: TGTACCAGCATCCGGACTAGCGGGAGTATTACAGATACGCAGTATTTG. As protein: CTSIRTSGSITDTQYL.

The chain employs TRBV29-1 and TRBJ2-3, with 7 bases fitting TRBD2. Germline V CDR1 and CDR2: SQVTM, ANQGSEA. The V and J ends lost 7 bases and 4 bases, in that order; junction bases with no gene match: 14. The CDR3 runs to 15 residues. Here the CDR3 reads CSAAHSGFHADTQYF. The CDR3 nucleotides read TGCAGCGCCGCCCATAGCGGGTTTCACGCAGATACGCAGTATTTT.

This clonotype was counted between two and nine times. The chain joins TRBV5-1 to TRBJ2-2; 14 positions match TRBD2. The germline gives CDR1 SGHRS, CDR2 YFSETQ. The CDR3 covers 20 residues. With V trimmed by 0 bases and J by 4 bases, 11 bases remained unmatched. In DNA, the CDR3 is TGCGCCAGCAGCTTGGGACTAGCGGGAGGGCCAAGGTATCGCACCGGGGAGCTGTTTTTT. This codes for CASSLGLAGGPRYRTGELFF.

This chain joins TRBV5-1 and TRBJ1-2; 7 bases line up with TRBD1. The CDR3 length is 13 residues. V lost 1 base to trimming and J lost 6 bases; unmatched junction nucleotides: 3. CDR1 and CDR2 (germline): SGHRS, YFSETQ. The CDR3 region has the DNA TGCGCCAGCAGCTTGACAGGGGATCATGGCTACACCTTC. It codes for CASSLTGDHGYTF.

To note about this clonotype: The junction departs from the called germline gene at one end, perhaps through a read error. The chain recombines TRBV10-3 with TRBJ1-6; D is ambiguous. The length of the CDR3 is 12 residues. The germline V gene encodes CDR1 ENHRY and CDR2 SYGVKD. CDR3 sequence (DNA): TGTGCCATCTGCCAGACTAATTCACCCCTCTACTTT. It is translated as CAICQTNSPLYF.

In regard to this clonotype: One end of the junction fails to match germline, which may point to a read error. The CDR3 DNA sequence: TGTGCCAGCAGCGTCCGGGACGTAAGGATAGCAACTAATGAAAAAGTGTTTTTT. It codes for CASSVRDVRIATNEKVFF. The chain joins TRBV11-3 to TRBJ1-4; TRBD1 might be the D (5 bases). Germline V gene data show CDR1 as SGHNT and CDR2 as YENEEA. The CDR3 contains 18 residues.

In this sample, this clonotype turned up many times. The chain carries TRBV6-1 and TRBJ1-3; possibly TRBD1 for D (5 bases). The germline V and J ends were trimmed by 5 bases and 5 bases, with 10 bases remaining between them. Germline CDR1 MNHNS, CDR2 SASEGT. This CDR3 is 13 amino acids long. The CDR3 protein is CASSLDTRNTIYF. In DNA, the CDR3 is TGTGCCAGCAGTTTGGACACCAGAAACACCATATATTTT.

A word on this clonotype: An end of the junction does not agree with germline; a read error may underlie this. J is TRBJ2-3 and V is TRBV4-2; 13 positions match TRBD2. Germline V gene sequence: CDR1 LGHNA, CDR2 YNFKEQ. This CDR3 comprises 18 residues. The CDR3 DNA follows: TGTGCTAGCAGCCAACGGACTAGCGGGAGTCCCCACATAGATAAGCAGTATTTT. It yields the protein CASSQRTSGSPHIDKQYF.

The genes are TRBV5-4 and TRBJ2-6; the D is unclear. CDR3 length: 15 residues. CDR1 is SGHNT, CDR2 YYREEE, per germline (reference sequence). The CDR3: CSSSDKRSGANVLTF. For the CDR3, the DNA is TGTAGCAGCAGCGATAAGCGCTCTGGGGCCAACGTCCTGACTTTC.

A note on this clonotype: The junction departs from the called germline gene at one end, perhaps through a read error. The chain couples TRBV12-3 or TRBV12-4 to TRBJ2-5; D gene unclear. The CDR3 runs 13 residues. This CDR3 is CVSSFAHKGTQYF. The CDR3 DNA reads as TGTGTCAGCAGTTTCGCTCACAAAGGGACCCAGTACTTC.

On this clonotype itself: Compared with germline, one end of the junction differs, possibly owing to a read error. V is TRBV11-1 and J is TRBJ1-1, with 8 bases fitting TRBD1. The V gene's germline CDR1 is SGHAT and CDR2 FQDESV (reference sequence). The CDR3 extends over 17 amino acids. The CDR3 DNA follows: TGTGTCAGCAGTCGCGACTCGGGACAGGAAAAAAACACTGAAGCTTTCTTT. Translation gives CVSSRDSGQEKNTEAFF.

This clonotype was picked up a small number of times. This sequence joins TRBV12-3 or TRBV12-4 and TRBJ1-2, with unresolved D. V was shortened by 5 bases and J by 3 bases, with 7 bases between the two germline ends. The CDR3 consists of 12 residues. CDR3 sequence reads: CASSVLDYGYTF. CDR3 sequence (DNA): TGTGCCAGCAGTGTGTTAGACTATGGCTACACCTTC.

Details on this clonotype: The conserved closing phenylalanine or tryptophan is absent in this CDR3, likely reflecting a read error. J is TRBJ2-3 and V is TRBV6-6; D is unclear. Per germline, CDR1 MNHNY and CDR2 SVGAGI (reference sequence). The ends were cut back, 5 bases at V and 2 bases at J, with 14 bases in the middle. This CDR3 is 15 amino acids long. The CDR3 sequence: CASSERLGLTDTQYY. The CDR3 DNA is TGTGCCAGCAGTGAACGACTGGGTCTCACAGATACGCAGTATTAT.

The V call is TRBV10-3, the J call TRBJ2-3; D gene unclear. V shed 10 bases and J shed 6 bases, with 11 bases lying between them. In germline, CDR1 is ENHRY, CDR2 SYGVKD. The CDR3 runs to 11 residues. CDR3 DNA sequence: TGTGCCACCGCCTACAGCGATACGCAGTATTTT. This encodes CATAYSDTQYF.

This clonotype was counted a few times. The gene calls are TRBV6-2 or TRBV6-3 and TRBJ2-7; a weak D match, TRBD1 (6 bases). The CDR3 is 16 residues long. CDR1 is MNHEY and CDR2 is SVGEGT in the germline V gene. With 6 bases removed from V and 4 bases from J, the gap between germline ends came to 22 bases. CDR3 sequence: CASRPTSGTFSYEQYF. The CDR3 coding sequence is TGTGCCAGCAGACCAACCTCCGGGACATTTAGTTACGAGCAGTACTTC.